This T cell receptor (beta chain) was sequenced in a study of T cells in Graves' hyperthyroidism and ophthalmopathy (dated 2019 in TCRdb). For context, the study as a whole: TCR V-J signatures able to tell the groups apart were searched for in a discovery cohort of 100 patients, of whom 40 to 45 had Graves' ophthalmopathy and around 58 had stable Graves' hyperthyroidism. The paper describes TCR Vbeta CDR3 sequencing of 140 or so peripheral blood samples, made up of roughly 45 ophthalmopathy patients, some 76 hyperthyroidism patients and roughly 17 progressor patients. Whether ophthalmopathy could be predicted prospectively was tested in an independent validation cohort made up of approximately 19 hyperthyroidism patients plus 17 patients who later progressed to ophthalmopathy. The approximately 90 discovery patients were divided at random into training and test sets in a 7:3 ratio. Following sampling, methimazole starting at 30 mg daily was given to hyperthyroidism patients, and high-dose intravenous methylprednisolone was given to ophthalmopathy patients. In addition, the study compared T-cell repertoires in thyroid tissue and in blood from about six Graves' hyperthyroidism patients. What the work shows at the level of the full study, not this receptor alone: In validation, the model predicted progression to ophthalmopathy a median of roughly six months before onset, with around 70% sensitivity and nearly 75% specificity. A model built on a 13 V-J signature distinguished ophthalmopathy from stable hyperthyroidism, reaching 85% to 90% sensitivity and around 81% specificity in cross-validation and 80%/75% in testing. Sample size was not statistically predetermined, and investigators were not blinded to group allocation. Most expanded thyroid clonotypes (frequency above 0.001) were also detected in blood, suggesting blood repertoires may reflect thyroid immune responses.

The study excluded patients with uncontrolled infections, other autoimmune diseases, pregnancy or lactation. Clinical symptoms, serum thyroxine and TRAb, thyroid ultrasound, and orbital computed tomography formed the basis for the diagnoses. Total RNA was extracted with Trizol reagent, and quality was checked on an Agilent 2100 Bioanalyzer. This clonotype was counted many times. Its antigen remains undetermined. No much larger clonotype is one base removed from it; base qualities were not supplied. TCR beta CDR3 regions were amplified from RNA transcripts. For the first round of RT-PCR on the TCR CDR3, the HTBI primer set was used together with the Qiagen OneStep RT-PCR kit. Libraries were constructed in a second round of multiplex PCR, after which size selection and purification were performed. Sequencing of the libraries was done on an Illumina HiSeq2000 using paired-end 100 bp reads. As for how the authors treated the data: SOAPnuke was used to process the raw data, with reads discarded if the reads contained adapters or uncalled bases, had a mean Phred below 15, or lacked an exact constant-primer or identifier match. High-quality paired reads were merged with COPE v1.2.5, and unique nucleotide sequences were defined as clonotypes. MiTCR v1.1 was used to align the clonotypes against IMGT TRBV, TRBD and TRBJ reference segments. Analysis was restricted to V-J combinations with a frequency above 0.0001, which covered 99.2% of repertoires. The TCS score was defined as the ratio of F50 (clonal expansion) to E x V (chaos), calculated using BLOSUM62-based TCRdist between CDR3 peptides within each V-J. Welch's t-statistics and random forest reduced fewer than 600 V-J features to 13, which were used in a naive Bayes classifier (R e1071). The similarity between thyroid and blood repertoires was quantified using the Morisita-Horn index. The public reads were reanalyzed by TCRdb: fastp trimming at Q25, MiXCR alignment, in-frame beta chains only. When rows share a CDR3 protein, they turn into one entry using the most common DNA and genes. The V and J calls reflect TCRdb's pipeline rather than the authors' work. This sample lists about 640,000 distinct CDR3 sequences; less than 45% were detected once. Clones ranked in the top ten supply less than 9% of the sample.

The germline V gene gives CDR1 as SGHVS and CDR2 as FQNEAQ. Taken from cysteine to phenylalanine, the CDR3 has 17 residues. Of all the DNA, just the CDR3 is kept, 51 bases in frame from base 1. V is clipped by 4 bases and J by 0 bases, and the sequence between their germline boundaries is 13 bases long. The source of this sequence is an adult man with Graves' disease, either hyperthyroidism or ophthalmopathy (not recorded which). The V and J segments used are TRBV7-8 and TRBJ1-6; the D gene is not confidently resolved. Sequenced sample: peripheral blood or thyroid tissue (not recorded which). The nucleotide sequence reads TGTGCCAGCAGCTCACGGACGGCGAGCTCCTATAATTCACCCCTCCACTTT. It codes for CASSSRTASSYNSPLHF.